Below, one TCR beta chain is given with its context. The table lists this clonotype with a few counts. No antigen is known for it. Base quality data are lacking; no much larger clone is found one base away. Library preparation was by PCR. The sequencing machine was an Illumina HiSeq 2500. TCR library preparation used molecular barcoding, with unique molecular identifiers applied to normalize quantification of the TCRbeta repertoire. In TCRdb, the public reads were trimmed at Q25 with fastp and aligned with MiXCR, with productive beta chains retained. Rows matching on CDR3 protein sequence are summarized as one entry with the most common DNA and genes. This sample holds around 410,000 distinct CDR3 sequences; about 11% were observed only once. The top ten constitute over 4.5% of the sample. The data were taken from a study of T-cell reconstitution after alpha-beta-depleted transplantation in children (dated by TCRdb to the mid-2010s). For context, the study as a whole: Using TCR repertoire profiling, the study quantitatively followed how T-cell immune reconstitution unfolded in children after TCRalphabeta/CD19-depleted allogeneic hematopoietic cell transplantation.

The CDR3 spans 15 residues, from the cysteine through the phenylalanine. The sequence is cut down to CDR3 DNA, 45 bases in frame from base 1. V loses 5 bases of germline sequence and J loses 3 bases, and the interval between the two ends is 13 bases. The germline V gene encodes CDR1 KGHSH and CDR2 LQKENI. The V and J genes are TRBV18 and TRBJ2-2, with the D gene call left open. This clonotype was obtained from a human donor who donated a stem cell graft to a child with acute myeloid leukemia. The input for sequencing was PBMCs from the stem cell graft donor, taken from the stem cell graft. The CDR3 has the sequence CASSSVYGDTGELFF. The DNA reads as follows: TGTGCCAGCTCATCAGTCTACGGCGACACCGGGGAGCTGTTTTTT.